This TCR beta chain stems from a study of Ad26.COV2.S vaccination and SARS-CoV-2 variants. Only in-frame clones appear in the TCRdb table, and some are missing; sequencing was by immunoSEQ multiplex PCR. The sample includes over 110,000 clones, more than 80% of them seen just once. About this clone itself: Its antigen is not identified.

Study findings and constraints: From the TCR breadth and depth analyses, total T cell responses may have been underestimated.

Looked up from germline, CDR1 is MDHEN and CDR2 is SYDVKM. CDR3 length equals 12 residues. V was trimmed by 5 bases and J by 11 bases, leaving 15 bases between them. The clonotype comes from a human donor who had recovered from COVID-19. This chain joins TRBV28 and TRBJ1-1; D unclear. The sequences come from peripheral blood, collected after recovery from COVID-19. This CDR3 reads CASSQGSVNAFF. Here the CDR3 DNA reads TGTGCCAGCAGTCAAGGATCCGTGAACGCTTTCTTT.